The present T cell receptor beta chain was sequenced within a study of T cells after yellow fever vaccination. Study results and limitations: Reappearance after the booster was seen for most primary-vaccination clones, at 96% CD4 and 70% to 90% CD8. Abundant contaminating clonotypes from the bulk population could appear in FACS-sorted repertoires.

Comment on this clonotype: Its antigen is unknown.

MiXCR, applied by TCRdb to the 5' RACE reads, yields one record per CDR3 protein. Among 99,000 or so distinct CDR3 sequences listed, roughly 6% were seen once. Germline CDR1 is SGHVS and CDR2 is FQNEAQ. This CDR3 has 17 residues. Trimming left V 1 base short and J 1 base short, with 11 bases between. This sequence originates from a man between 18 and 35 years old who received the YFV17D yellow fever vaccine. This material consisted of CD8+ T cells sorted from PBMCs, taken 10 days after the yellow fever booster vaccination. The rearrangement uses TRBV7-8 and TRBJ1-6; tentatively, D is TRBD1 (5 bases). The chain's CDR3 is CASSLVFRASYNSPLHF. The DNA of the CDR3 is TGTGCCAGCAGCTTAGTTTTCAGGGCGTCCTATAATTCACCCCTCCACTTT.